This TCR beta chain comes out of a study of PD-1 blockade in mismatch repair-deficient tumors. Sequencing used immunoSEQ multiplex PCR; TCRdb keeps in-frame clones, though not all of them. The sample yields about 63,000 clones, roughly 88% seen once. Trimming took 4 bases from V and 6 from J, leaving 14 bases between them. From germline, CDR1 is SGDLS and CDR2 YYNGEE. There are 14 residues in the CDR3. The chain uses TRBV9 and TRBJ1-5; D is possibly TRBD1 (5 bases). The source is an adult with mismatch repair-deficient cancer. The starting material was peripheral blood, obtained 52 weeks after starting pembrolizumab. Written as DNA, the CDR3 is TGTGCCAGCAGCCTGTCAGGGCAGGGTCAGCCCCAGCATTTT. Its protein product is CASSLSGQGQPQHF.